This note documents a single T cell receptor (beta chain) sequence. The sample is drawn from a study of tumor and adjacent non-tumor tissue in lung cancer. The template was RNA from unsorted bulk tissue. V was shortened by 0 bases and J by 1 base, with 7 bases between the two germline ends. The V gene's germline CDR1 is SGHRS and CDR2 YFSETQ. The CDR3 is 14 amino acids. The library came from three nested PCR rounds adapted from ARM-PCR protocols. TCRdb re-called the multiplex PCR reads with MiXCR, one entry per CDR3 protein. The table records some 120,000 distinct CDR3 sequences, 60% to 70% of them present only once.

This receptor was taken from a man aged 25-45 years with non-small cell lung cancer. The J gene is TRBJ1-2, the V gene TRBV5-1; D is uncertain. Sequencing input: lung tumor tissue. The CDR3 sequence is CASSLDWGNYGYTF. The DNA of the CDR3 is TGCGCCAGCAGCTTGGATTGGGGTAACTATGGCTACACCTTC.